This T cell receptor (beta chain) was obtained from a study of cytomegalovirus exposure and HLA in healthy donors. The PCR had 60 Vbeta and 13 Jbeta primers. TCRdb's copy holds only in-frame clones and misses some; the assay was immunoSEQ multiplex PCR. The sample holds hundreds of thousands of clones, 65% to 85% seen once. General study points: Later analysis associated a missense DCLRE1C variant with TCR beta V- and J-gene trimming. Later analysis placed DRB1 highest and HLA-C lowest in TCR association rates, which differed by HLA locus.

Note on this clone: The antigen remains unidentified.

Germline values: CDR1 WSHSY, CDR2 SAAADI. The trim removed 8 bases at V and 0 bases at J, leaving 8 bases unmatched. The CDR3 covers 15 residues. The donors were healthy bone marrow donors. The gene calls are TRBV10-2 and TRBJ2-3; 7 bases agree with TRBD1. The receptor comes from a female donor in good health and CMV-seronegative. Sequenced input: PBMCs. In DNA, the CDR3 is TGCGCCAGCTCCTGGGGACAGCCTAGCACAGATACGCAGTATTTT. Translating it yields CASSWGQPSTDTQYF.